A single sample is the source of the 27 T cell receptor beta chains below, sequenced in a study of cytomegalovirus exposure and HLA in healthy donors. Amplification used 60 Vbeta primers and 13 Jbeta primers. Profiling relied on immunoSEQ multiplex PCR, and the TCRdb table lists in-frame clones only, not all of them. The table lists around 130,000 clones, about 71% of them singletons. Sequencing used PBMCs. These receptors all stem from a woman aged 55-75 years in good health and CMV-seropositive.

The chain links TRBV19 to TRBJ2-3; D possibly corresponds to TRBD1 (6 bases). In germline, CDR1 is LNHDA, CDR2 SQIVND (reference sequence). This CDR3 spans 14 amino acids. Deletions cut 6 bases from V and 2 bases from J, with 12 bases between. CDR3 region: CASSHRETTDTQYF. CDR3 coding DNA: TGTGCCAGTAGCCACAGGGAGACCACAGATACGCAGTATTTT.

This sequence joins TRBV7-8 and TRBJ1-2, with 7 bases aligning to TRBD1. CDR3 length equals 13 residues. Germline trimming cut 4 bases from V and 5 bases from J; bases unmatched to any gene: 4. Germline lookup yields CDR1 SGHVS and CDR2 FQNEAQ. CDR3 nucleotides: TGTGCCAGCAGCTCGGGACAGAGGTATGGCTACACCTTC. It is translated as CASSSGQRYGYTF.

J is TRBJ1-2 and V is TRBV19; 9 nucleotides agree with TRBD1. V was clipped by 4 bases and J by 2 bases; unmatched bases: 5. The germline CDR1 and CDR2 sequences are LNHDA and SQIVND (reference sequence). The CDR3 runs 15 residues. The CDR3 bases are TGTGCCAGTAGTACTCGGACAGGGGTAAACTATGGCTACACCTTC. Translated, it gives CASSTRTGVNYGYTF.

CDR3 sequence (DNA): TGTGCCAGCAGCTTAGGAGGGGGCCGCGGCTACACCTTC. Protein: CASSLGGGRGYTF. V and J are TRBV5-4 and TRBJ1-2; 7 bases agree with TRBD1. The CDR3 runs 13 residues. V lost 2 bases, J lost 8 bases, and 6 bases stayed unmatched. Germline V lookup: CDR1 SGHNT, CDR2 YYREEE (reference sequence).

The rearrangement joins TRBV2 to TRBJ1-2, with D perhaps matching TRBD1 (5 bases). Germline assignment: CDR1 SNHLY and CDR2 FYNNEI. This CDR3 is built from 13 residues. V was pared by 7 bases and J by 7 bases, with 16 bases between. DNA for the CDR3: TGTGCCAGCACCGCAGGGAGGGGTTCTGGCTACACCTTC. It specifies CASTAGRGSGYTF. Full variable domain (missing parts from reference TRBV2 and TRBJ1-2): EPEVTQTPSHQVTQMGQEVILRCVPISNHLYFYWYRQILGQKVEFLVSFYNNEISEKSEIFDDQFSVERPDGSNFTLKIRSTKLEDSAMYFCASTAGRGSGYTFGSGTRLTVV.

This chain connects TRBV5-6 to TRBJ2-2, with TRBD2 identical over 13 bases. Unmatched junction bases numbered 5, after V lost 3 bases and J lost 0 bases. Germline values: CDR1 SGHDT, CDR2 YYEEEE. The CDR3 extends over 18 amino acids. The CDR3 reads CASSSTSGGTPNTGELFF. Here the CDR3 DNA reads TGTGCCAGCAGCTCGACTAGCGGGGGGACCCCGAACACCGGGGAGCTGTTTTTT.

This clone was detected only once. This chain links TRBV18 with TRBJ1-6, with TRBD1 matching over 7 bases. J lost 5 bases, V lost 0 bases, and 7 bases had no gene match. This CDR3 spans 17 amino acids. The germline V gene has CDR1 KGHSH and CDR2 LQKENI. CDR3 region: CASSPPTGDLDNSPLHF. The CDR3 DNA reads TGTGCCAGCTCACCACCTACAGGGGATCTGGATAATTCACCCCTCCACTTT.

This chain connects TRBV13 to TRBJ2-5, with D possibly being TRBD2 (5 bases). This CDR3 is 15 amino acids long. V was cut by 2 bases and J by 9 bases, with 19 bases left in between. Germline CDR1 and CDR2: PRHDT and FYEKMQ (reference sequence). Here the CDR3 DNA reads TGTGCCAGCAGCTTATATACAGCGCCCAAGAGGGCCCAGTACTTC. This gives the protein CASSLYTAPKRAQYF.

V usage is TRBV19 and J usage is TRBJ1-2, with 7 nucleotides matching TRBD1. The germline gives CDR1 LNHDA, CDR2 SQIVND (reference sequence). The CDR3 contains 13 residues. V lost 8 bases and J lost 2; bases outside the gene matches: 5. The CDR3 loop reads CASGDRDNYGYTF. In nucleotides, the CDR3 is TGTGCCAGTGGTGACAGGGACAACTATGGCTACACCTTC.

Here the CDR3 reads CASSPRHGTDTQYF. The CDR3 DNA is TGTGCCAGCAGCCCGCGACACGGCACAGATACGCAGTATTTT. The chain couples TRBV7-7 to TRBJ2-3; D is unresolved. Germline CDR1 reads SSHAT; CDR2 reads FNYEAQ (reference sequence). The CDR3 is 14 amino acids. The V end lost 5 bases, the J end lost 1 base, and 10 bases lay between the germline ends.

This chain uses TRBV18 with TRBJ1-6, with D uncertain. CDR1 is KGHSH, CDR2 LQKENI, per germline. Trimming took off 3 bases at V and 5 bases at J, with 8 bases between the two ends. CDR3 size: 14 residues. The CDR3 DNA reads TGTGCCAGCTCACCTAGCACGGATAATTCACCCCTCCACTTT. Protein: CASSPSTDNSPLHF. The full variable domain, in which reference TRBV18 and TRBJ1-6 provide the parts outside the CDR3, is NAGVMQNPRHLVRRRGQEARLRCSPMKGHSHVYWYRQLPEEGLKFMVYLQKENIIDESGMPKERFSAEFPKEGPSILRIQQVVRGDSAAYFCASSPSTDNSPLHFGNGTRLTVT.

V is TRBV10-2 and J is TRBJ2-7, with 8 bases fitting TRBD1. Unmatched junction bases numbered 6, after V lost 6 bases and J lost 2 bases. The CDR3 sequence is 14 residues long. The germline V gene has CDR1 WSHSY and CDR2 SAAADI. The CDR3 region is CASSPGTGPYEQYF. The CDR3 DNA sequence: TGCGCCAGCAGCCCCGGGACAGGCCCCTACGAGCAGTACTTC.

The DNA of the CDR3 is TGTGCCAGCAGCTTAGCCGGGACAGGTGGCTTCGGTGAGCAGTTCTTC. Protein product: CASSLAGTGGFGEQFF. This chain links TRBV11-3 with TRBJ2-1; 8 nucleotides align to TRBD1. The CDR3 is made up of 16 amino acids. Germline V CDR1 and CDR2: SGHNT, YENEEA. After removal of 1 base from V and 9 bases from J, the junction contained 11 bases not matched to a gene.

This clone was recorded a few times. The V and J genes are TRBV10-3 and TRBJ1-2, with 7 nucleotides matching TRBD1. The CDR3 is made up of 16 amino acids. Germline loops: CDR1 ENHRY, CDR2 SYGVKD. V shed 3 bases, J shed 0 bases, and the junction held 7 bases outside the gene matches. For the CDR3, the DNA is TGTGCCATCAGTGATCGGGGACAGTTCCCTAACTATGGCTACACCTTC. As protein: CAISDRGQFPNYGYTF.

The gene calls are TRBV7-7 and TRBJ2-1; 9 bases fit TRBD2. V lost 4 bases, J lost 4 bases, and 5 bases stayed unmatched. The germline V gene has CDR1 SSHAT and CDR2 FNYEAQ (reference sequence). The CDR3 contains 15 residues. This CDR3 is CASSSDSGGYNEQFF. Written as DNA, the CDR3 is TGTGCCAGCAGCTCTGATAGCGGGGGTTACAATGAGCAGTTCTTC.

The genes are TRBV2 and TRBJ2-5, with D tentatively TRBD2 (6 bases). The CDR3 runs 14 residues. Germline V lookup: CDR1 SNHLY, CDR2 FYNNEI. Trimming took 6 bases from V and 4 from J, leaving 15 bases between them. Here the CDR3 reads CASSPTAGGETQYF. CDR3 coding DNA: TGTGCCAGCAGCCCGACAGCGGGTGGAGAGACCCAGTACTTC.

The CDR3 DNA reads as TGTGCCAGCAGACCGGAAGGGACACTCCGAGTTCGGGCCAACGTCCTGACTTTC. It specifies CASRPEGTLRVRANVLTF. This sequence joins TRBV2 and TRBJ2-6, with D perhaps matching TRBD1 (6 bases). The germline V and J ends were trimmed by 6 bases and 5 bases, with 23 bases remaining between them. The germline gives CDR1 SNHLY, CDR2 FYNNEI. CDR3 length equals 18 residues.

CDR3 coding DNA: TGTGCCAGCAGTGAGGTTGGGGACACCTTCTATGGCTACACCTTC. As protein: CASSEVGDTFYGYTF. The chain joins TRBV25-1 to TRBJ1-2, with D maybe TRBD1 (6 bases). CDR1 and CDR2 (germline): MGHDK, SYGVNS. V lost 3 bases and J 4 bases, leaving 15 bases between the germline ends. The CDR3 is 15 amino acids.

The CDR3 DNA follows: TGTGCCAGCAGCTTGTCCGGGAATGAGCAGTTCTTC. Translation: CASSLSGNEQFF. The chain uses TRBV7-9 and TRBJ2-1; no firm D call. The CDR3 sequence is 12 residues long. CDR1 and CDR2 from the germline V gene are SEHNR and FQNEAQ (reference sequence). V was cut by 3 bases and J by 7 bases, with 7 bases left in between. Drawing the rest from reference TRBV7-9 and TRBJ2-1, the complete variable domain is DTGVSQNPRHKITKRGQNVTFRCDPISEHNRLYWYRQTLGQGPEFLTYFQNEAQLEKSRLLSDRFSAERPKGSFSTLEIQRTEQGDSAMYLCASSLSGNEQFFGPGTRLTVL.

This chain connects TRBV5-4 to TRBJ1-6, with TRBD1 matching over 10 bases. Germline CDR1 reads SGHNT; CDR2 reads YYREEE (reference sequence). V lost 0 bases, J lost 4 bases, and 4 bases stayed unmatched. This CDR3 has 17 residues. CDR3 sequence (DNA): TGTGCCAGCAGCTTGGGACCGGGACAGGGGTATAATTCACCCCTCCACTTT. This codes for CASSLGPGQGYNSPLHF. Drawing the rest from reference TRBV5-4 and TRBJ1-6, the complete variable domain is ETGVTQSPTHLIKTRGQQVTLRCSSQSGHNTVSWYQQALGQGPQFIFQYYREEENGRGNFPPRFSGLQFPNYSSELNVNALELDDSALYLCASSLGPGQGYNSPLHFGNGTRLTVT.

The chain couples TRBV5-5 to TRBJ1-5, with 7 bases that match TRBD1. This CDR3 is 15 amino acids long. Per the germline V gene, CDR1 is SGHKS and CDR2 is YYEKEE (reference sequence). With 2 bases clipped from V and 5 bases from J, the junction kept 7 bases outside the gene matches. CDR3 in DNA: TGTGCCAGCAGCTTCTTCGGGACAGTTGATCAGCCCCAGCATTTT. This translates into CASSFFGTVDQPQHF. The full variable domain, in which reference TRBV5-5 and TRBJ1-5 provide the parts outside the CDR3, is DAGVTQSPTHLIKTRGQQVTLRCSPISGHKSVSWYQQVLGQGPQFIFQYYEKEERGRGNFPDRFSARQFPNYSSELNVNALLLGDSALYLCASSFFGTVDQPQHFGDGTRLSIL.

This clone was seen once. This chain connects TRBV13 to TRBJ2-1; 14 nucleotides agree with TRBD2. The germline gives CDR1 PRHDT, CDR2 FYEKMQ (reference sequence). CDR3 size: 15 residues. V shed 5 bases, J shed 5 bases, and the junction held 2 bases outside the gene matches. The DNA of the CDR3 is TGTGCCAGCAGCGAGACTAGCGGGGGGGACAATGAGCAGTTCTTC. Its protein is CASSETSGGDNEQFF.

V is TRBV9 and J is TRBJ2-1, with 7 bases lining up with TRBD1. This CDR3 has 17 amino acids. Germline V gene sequence: CDR1 SGDLS, CDR2 YYNGEE. The V and J ends lost 0 bases and 7 bases, in that order; junction bases with no gene match: 13. This chain's CDR3 is CASSVARKATGTNEQFF. CDR3 coding DNA: TGTGCCAGCAGCGTAGCCAGGAAGGCGACAGGGACAAATGAGCAGTTCTTC.

Points on this clone: Other DNA sequences in this sample translate to the same CDR3. The V gene is TRBV5-1, the J gene TRBJ1-1; D gene ambiguous. Looked up from germline, CDR1 is SGHRS and CDR2 is YFSETQ. Trimming took off 0 bases at V and 0 bases at J, with 9 bases between the two ends. This CDR3 region has 15 residues. CDR3 coding DNA: TGCGCCAGCAGCTTGGTGGGAGGCCTGAACACTGAAGCTTTCTTT. Amino acids: CASSLVGGLNTEAFF.

The J gene is TRBJ2-2, the V gene TRBV7-8, with TRBD2 matching 9 bases. The CDR3 totals 18 residues. J lost 6 bases, V lost 5 bases, and 16 bases had no gene match. Looked up from germline, CDR1 is SGHVS and CDR2 is FQNEAQ. The chain's CDR3 is CASSQGRGGGVSPGELFF. In nucleotides, the CDR3 is TGTGCCAGCAGCCAAGGCCGCGGCGGGGGGGTGTCCCCCGGGGAGCTGTTTTTT. Using reference TRBV7-8 and TRBJ2-2 for the parts outside the CDR3, the full variable domain is GAGVSQSPRYKVAKRGQDVALRCDPISGHVSLFWYQQALGQGPEFLTYFQNEAQLDKSGLPSDRFFAERPEGSVSTLKIQRTQQEDSAVYLCASSQGRGGGVSPGELFFGEGSRLTVL.

The rearrangement joins TRBV10-3 to TRBJ2-2, with TRBD1 matching over 11 bases. This CDR3 comprises 16 residues. V gave up 2 bases and J gave up 4 bases; unmatched junction bases: 3. CDR1 and CDR2 (germline): ENHRY, SYGVKD. Written as DNA, the CDR3 is TGTGCCATCAGTGAGGGGACAGGGGGGTTCACCGGGGAGCTGTTTTTT. Translation gives CAISEGTGGFTGELFF.

CDR3 bases: TGCAGCGTTGAAGATCGCCAGGGGTTCTACGAGCAGTACTTC. It codes for CSVEDRQGFYEQYF. The chain joins TRBV29-1 to TRBJ2-7; possibly TRBD1 for D (6 bases). This CDR3 contains 14 residues. With 0 bases removed from V and 3 bases from J, the gap between germline ends came to 12 bases. Germline V gives CDR1 SQVTM, CDR2 ANQGSEA.